One T cell receptor beta chain is described in this entry. Per the original methods: The authors estimated nucleated cell counts from reference gene primer amplification. Clones were read by immunoSEQ multiplex PCR, and TCRdb kept only the in-frame ones, dropping some. The D gene and trimming were derived from the DNA, and the V and J assignments and clone size from that table. Of about 260,000 clones in the sample, about 89% were seen once. This sample was taken from a study of blood T cell repertoires in COVID-19. For the study at large: Italy, Spain and the United States were the sources of the convalescent and acute COVID-19 samples. The cDNA or gDNA used as material had been derived from T cells, B-cell-depleted T cells, or PBMCs.

V dropped 0 bases and J dropped 5 bases, with 11 bases sitting between them. CDR1 is MDHEN, CDR2 SYDVKM, per germline. This CDR3 is 14 amino acids long. The J gene is TRBJ2-7, the V gene TRBV28; no clear D gene. The sequence came from a woman aged 45-59 years with acute or convalescent COVID-19. The sample was peripheral blood. The CDR3, as DNA: TGTGCCAGCAGTTTATGGAGTGTCGAGGACGAGCAGTACTTC. Translated, it gives CASSLWSVEDEQYF.